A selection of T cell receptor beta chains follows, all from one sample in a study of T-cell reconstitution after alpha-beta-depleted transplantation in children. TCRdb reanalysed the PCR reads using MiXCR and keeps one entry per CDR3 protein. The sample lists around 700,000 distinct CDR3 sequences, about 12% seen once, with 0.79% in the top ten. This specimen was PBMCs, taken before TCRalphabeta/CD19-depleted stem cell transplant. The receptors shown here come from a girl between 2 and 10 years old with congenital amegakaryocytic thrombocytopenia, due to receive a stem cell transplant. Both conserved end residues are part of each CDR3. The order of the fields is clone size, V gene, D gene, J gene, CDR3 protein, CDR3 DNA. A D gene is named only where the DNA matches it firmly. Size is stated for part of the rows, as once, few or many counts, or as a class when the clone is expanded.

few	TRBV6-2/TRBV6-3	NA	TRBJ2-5	CASSSKQRAKETQYF	TGTGCCAGCAGTTCCAAACAGCGAGCCAAAGAGACCCAGTACTTC
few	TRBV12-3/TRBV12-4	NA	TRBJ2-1	CASSPGRALNEQFF	TGTGCCAGCAGTCCAGGGCGGGCGCTCAATGAGCAGTTCTTC
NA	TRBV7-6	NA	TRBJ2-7	CASSSNAEQYF	TGTGCCAGCAGCTCGAATGCAGAGCAGTACTTC
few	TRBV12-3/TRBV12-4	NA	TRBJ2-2	CASSLLGITGELFF	TGTGCCAGCAGTTTACTAGGAATCACCGGGGAGCTGTTTTTT
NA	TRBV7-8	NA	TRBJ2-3	CASSLDPGGFTDTQYF	TGTGCCAGCAGCTTAGACCCCGGGGGCTTCACAGATACGCAGTATTTT
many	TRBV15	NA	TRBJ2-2	CATSRVRTTLNTGELFF	TGTGCCACCAGCAGAGTTAGGACTACCCTGAACACCGGGGAGCTGTTTTTT
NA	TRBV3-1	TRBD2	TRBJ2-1	CASSKVSGRASNEQFF	TGTGCCAGCAGCAAGGTTAGCGGGAGGGCCTCGAATGAGCAGTTCTTC
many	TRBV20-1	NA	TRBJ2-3	CSARGLASDTQYF	TGCAGTGCTAGGGGGCTAGCGTCAGATACGCAGTATTTT
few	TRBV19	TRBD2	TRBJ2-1	CASSNFPTGTSDNEQFF	TGTGCCAGTAGTAATTTCCCGACCGGGACTAGCGATAATGAGCAGTTCTTC
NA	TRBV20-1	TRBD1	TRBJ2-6	CSAPEGQHSGANVLTF	TGCAGTGCCCCCGAGGGACAGCACTCTGGGGCCAACGTCCTGACTTTC
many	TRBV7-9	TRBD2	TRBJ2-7	CASSRTSGEQYF	TGTGCCAGCAGCAGGACTAGCGGTGAGCAGTACTTC
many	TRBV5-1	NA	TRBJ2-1	CASSLDPPSNYNEQFF	TGCGCCAGCAGCTTGGATCCCCCCTCCAACTACAATGAGCAGTTCTTC
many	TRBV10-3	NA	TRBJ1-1	CAISESGQQNTEAFF	TGTGCCATCAGTGAGTCGGGCCAGCAGAACACTGAAGCTTTCTTT
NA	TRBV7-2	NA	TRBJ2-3	CASSLLGLGGTDTQYF	TGTGCCAGCAGCTTACTTGGGTTGGGAGGCACAGATACGCAGTATTTT
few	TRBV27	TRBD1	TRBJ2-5	CASRQQGARETQYF	TGTGCCAGCAGACAACAGGGGGCGCGAGAGACCCAGTACTTC